This TCR beta chain was retrieved from a study of shared clonotypes between healthy human individuals. Study background: Sampling drew on donors who were a couple of women and a few men aged 18 to 49. Researchers assigned three CD4 naive, three CD4 memory, two CD8 naive and one CD8 memory plate to each donor.

Recent acute infections and vaccinations were absent in the healthy HIV-negative adult donors. An even split of each subset's genomic DNA across several immunoSEQ plates was performed. Sequencing used immunoSEQ multiplex PCR; TCRdb keeps in-frame clones, though not all of them. The data contain more than 1.2 million clones, approximately 98.5% of them singletons. There are 15 residues in the CDR3. Trimming cost V 9 bases and J 1 base, with 17 bases left between them. Germline V gene data show CDR1 as MGHDK and CDR2 as SYGVNS. The rearrangement joins TRBV25-1 to TRBJ2-3; D might be TRBD1 or TRBD2, each matching 6 bases. The origin of this receptor is a man aged 25 to 40 in good health. The sequenced sample was naive CD4+ T cells sorted from blood. Subset given: CD45RA+ positively selected. The CDR3: CASRGVGVGTDTQYF. The CDR3 DNA sequence: TGTGCCAGTAGGGGGGTAGGGGTGGGCACAGATACGCAGTATTTT.